This passage covers 9 T cell receptor beta chains from one sample sequenced in a study of T cell repertoires in cytomegalovirus infection. TCRdb fed the reads into MiXCR, producing one record per CDR3 protein. This sample yields roughly 760,000 distinct CDR3 sequences, of which 35% are seen a single time; 2.8% belongs to the top ten. The sequenced material came from PBMCs. Every receptor here comes from a human donor in good health (CMV status not recorded). Some clones in this sample may be carry-over from other donors' samples.

This chain uses TRBV18 with TRBJ1-1; no clear D gene. Per germline, CDR1 KGHSH and CDR2 LQKENI. The CDR3 contains 15 residues. V gave up 3 bases and J gave up 3 bases, with 14 bases separating them. CDR3 sequence (DNA): TGTGCCAGCTCACCCCGGAGCCGTAGGGACACTGAAGCTTTCTTT. Encoded protein: CASSPRSRRDTEAFF.

The chain is built from TRBV10-3 and TRBJ2-3, with D maybe TRBD2 (6 bases). Trimming took 11 bases from V and 1 from J, leaving 13 bases between them. Germline assignment: CDR1 ENHRY and CDR2 SYGVKD. The length of the CDR3 is 13 residues. CDR3 DNA sequence: TGTGCCGTCTCCGGGGAGGGCACAGATACGCAGTATTTT. This encodes CAVSGEGTDTQYF.

This clonotype was counted only a few times. The CDR3 region has the DNA TGCAGTGCTTCCACAGGGGGCGCGGGACAGCCCCAGCATTTT. Amino acids: CSASTGGAGQPQHF. The genes are TRBV20-1 and TRBJ1-5; 9 bases are a match to TRBD1. This CDR3 spans 14 amino acids. V shed 5 bases and J 7 bases; nucleotides not matched to a gene: 9. CDR1 and CDR2 from the germline V gene are DFQATT and SNEGSKA (reference sequence).

The chain combines TRBV15 with TRBJ2-3, with TRBD2 matching 8 bases. Germline lookup yields CDR1 LNHNV and CDR2 YYDKDF (reference sequence). CDR3 length: 17 amino acids. V trimming: 0 bases; J trimming: 2 bases; junction bases outside the gene matches: 7. CDR3 nucleotides: TGTGCCACCAGCAGAGAAGAACTAGCGGAATACACAGATACGCAGTATTTT. This encodes CATSREELAEYTDTQYF.

This clonotype has just a few counts. The chain carries TRBV7-4 and TRBJ1-2; D is uncertain. This CDR3 has 13 residues. Per the germline V gene, CDR1 is SGHVT and CDR2 is SQSDAQ. Trimming pared 2 bases from V and 8 bases from J, leaving 12 bases between. The CDR3 region is CASSLLALNGYTF. The CDR3 DNA reads TGTGCCAGCAGCTTACTGGCCTTAAACGGCTACACCTTC.

In regard to this clonotype: One end of the junction varies from germline; a read error may be responsible. The chain is built from TRBV19 and TRBJ1-6; a weak D match, TRBD1 (5 bases). The CDR3 has 19 residues. The germline V gene has CDR1 LNHDA and CDR2 SQIVND (reference sequence). The CDR3 is CASSSPTDTQSSYNSPLPF. CDR3 coding DNA: TGTGCCAGTAGTTCCCCGACGGACACTCAAAGCTCCTATAATTCACCCCTCCCCTTT. The variable domain in full, with the rest retrieved from reference TRBV19 and TRBJ1-6, is DGGITQSPKYLFRKEGQNVTLSCEQNLNHDAMYWYRQDPGQGLRLIYYSQIVNDFQKGDIAEGYSVSREKKESFPLTVTSAQKNPTAFYLCASSSPTDTQSSYNSPLPFGNGTRLTVT.

This clonotype appeared many times. The J gene is TRBJ2-5, the V gene TRBV28; D gene unclear. The V end was cut by 3 bases, the J end by 4 bases, with 15 bases between. This CDR3 comprises 15 residues. Germline values: CDR1 MDHEN, CDR2 SYDVKM. The CDR3, as DNA: TGTGCCAGCAGTTTCATTGGCACTCCGGGAGAGACCCAGTACTTC. Protein sequence: CASSFIGTPGETQYF. The full variable domain, rest sourced from reference TRBV28 and TRBJ2-5, is DVKVTQSSRYLVKRTGEKVFLECVQDMDHENMFWYRQDPGLGLRLIYFSYDVKMKEKGDIPEGYSVSREKKERFSLILESASTNQTSMYLCASSFIGTPGETQYFGPGTRLLVL.

This clonotype was found a few times. The J gene is TRBJ2-1, the V gene TRBV27; 7 positions match TRBD1. The V segment lost 2 bases and the J segment 6 bases; nucleotides outside the gene matches: 7. CDR1 is MNHEY, CDR2 SMNVEV, per germline (reference sequence). The CDR3 loop spans 15 amino acids. The CDR3 coding sequence is TGTGCCAGCAGTTTAATAGGGGGCTCAGGCAATGAGCAGTTCTTC. Protein product: CASSLIGGSGNEQFF.

V usage is TRBV29-1 and J usage is TRBJ1-5, with D tentatively TRBD1 (6 bases). The germline V gene has CDR1 SQVTM and CDR2 ANQGSEA. The length of the CDR3 is 12 residues. The ends were cut back, 6 bases at V and 4 bases at J, with 10 bases in the middle. The CDR3 DNA reads as TGCAGCGTAGGGGGGAGGAATCAGCCCCAGCATTTT. The encoded protein is CSVGGRNQPQHF.